One and the same sample provided the 22 T cell receptor beta chains below, sequenced in a study of OX40 agonist ivuxolimab in advanced cancers. Libraries were constructed by the immunoSEQ multiplex PCR assay. Sourced from immuneACCESS, this table was stored by TCRdb with only in-frame sequences that have V and J called. A share of the clones is absent; for the studies checked, an unresolved V gene accounts for under half, and the remainder has no known explanation. This sample comprises tens of thousands of clones, 85% to 90% of them detected only once. The ten top clones hold under 1% of the sample. The specimen was CD4+ or CD8+ T cells sorted from blood, collected in a trial of the OX40 agonist ivuxolimab. These receptor sequences come from an adult with an advanced solid tumor such as melanoma, head and neck, liver or kidney cancer.

This sequence joins TRBV28 and TRBJ1-2; 7 bases agree with TRBD1. In germline, CDR1 is MDHEN, CDR2 SYDVKM. The CDR3 covers 14 residues. Trimming cost V 2 bases and J 8 bases; bases outside gene matches: 8. CDR3: CASSLGGDRRGYTF. The CDR3 DNA is TGTGCCAGCAGTTTAGGCGGGGACAGAAGAGGCTACACCTTC.

This clone showed up just once. The chain combines TRBV4-1 with TRBJ1-2, with 7 bases identical to TRBD1. The CDR3 is made up of 14 amino acids. V lost 1 base, J lost 6 bases, and 5 bases stayed unmatched. Looked up from germline, CDR1 is MGHRA and CDR2 is YSYEKL. CDR3 amino acids: CASSQGDRDHGYTF. CDR3 in DNA: TGCGCCAGCAGCCAAGGCGACAGGGACCATGGCTACACCTTC.

The chain recombines TRBV5-1 with TRBJ1-4; D may be TRBD1 (6 bases). The CDR3 extends over 15 amino acids. Looked up from germline, CDR1 is SGHRS and CDR2 is YFSETQ. V lost 0 bases, J lost 3 bases, and 9 bases lay in between. CDR3 sequence (DNA): TGCGCCAGCAGCTTGGTGGGACAACCTAATGAAAAACTGTTTTTT. Its protein product is CASSLVGQPNEKLFF.

The chain recombines TRBV6-5 with TRBJ2-1; TRBD2 aligns across 7 bases. Losses at the gene ends were 10 bases for V and 3 bases for J; bases not matched to a gene: 6. Germline values: CDR1 MNHEY, CDR2 SVGAGI. This CDR3 has 13 residues. Written as DNA, the CDR3 is TGTGCCACCCGGGAGGTTCTCTACAATGAGCAGTTCTTC. It yields the protein CATREVLYNEQFF.

The J gene is TRBJ1-1, the V gene TRBV6-1, with D unclear. CDR3 length equals 13 residues. Trimming pared 11 bases from V and 3 bases from J, leaving 16 bases between. Germline V gene data show CDR1 as MNHNS and CDR2 as SASEGT. CDR3 bases: TGTGCCGTCTCCATGAGGGAGTACACTGAAGCTTTCTTT. Its protein product is CAVSMREYTEAFF.

This chain connects TRBV7-9 to TRBJ2-5, with 7 bases aligning to TRBD1. Germline V gives CDR1 SEHNR, CDR2 FQNEAQ (reference sequence). The V segment lost 4 bases and the J segment 5 bases; nucleotides outside the gene matches: 13. This CDR3 has 16 residues. The CDR3 loop reads CASSSYDRDLKETQYF. The CDR3 coding sequence is TGTGCCAGCAGCTCTTACGACAGGGACCTTAAGGAGACCCAGTACTTC. Full variable domain (outside the CDR3, taken from reference TRBV7-9 and TRBJ2-5): DTGVSQNPRHKITKRGQNVTFRCDPISEHNRLYWYRQTLGQGPEFLTYFQNEAQLEKSRLLSDRFSAERPKGSFSTLEIQRTEQGDSAMYLCASSSYDRDLKETQYFGPGTRLLVL.

The chain carries TRBV7-2 and TRBJ2-5; 10 bases fit TRBD1. The tail of the sequence fits TRBJ2-7 better, so the J call may be wrong. Germline CDR1 is SGHTA and CDR2 is FQGNSA. The CDR3 runs 13 residues. The CDR3 protein is CASSRRQGAEQYF. DNA for the CDR3: TGTGCCAGCAGCCGGAGACAGGGGGCCGAGCAGTACTTC.

In this sample, this clone turned up once. The CDR3 DNA follows: TGTGCCAGCAGTTTATTAGATTCCTACGAGCAGTACTTC. Its translation: CASSLLDSYEQYF. The chain links TRBV27 to TRBJ2-7; D is uncertain. CDR1 and CDR2 (germline): MNHEY, SMNVEV (reference sequence). V shed 1 base and J shed 1 base, with 5 bases lying between them. CDR3 length: 13 amino acids.

This clone was seen more than once but under ten times. The gene calls are TRBV25-1 and TRBJ2-1, with TRBD2 matching 9 bases. The junction had 8 bases not matched to a gene; V was cut back by 7 bases and J by 7 bases. This CDR3 has 14 amino acids. Looked up from germline, CDR1 is MGHDK and CDR2 is SYGVNS. CDR3 amino acids: CASTLAGATNEQFF. The CDR3 region has the DNA TGTGCCAGCACATTAGCGGGAGCAACTAATGAGCAGTTCTTC.

The V and J genes are TRBV4-1 and TRBJ2-7; D might be TRBD2 (7 bases). The length of the CDR3 is 15 residues. The V gene lost 4 bases and the J gene lost 1 base, with 14 bases spanning the gap. The germline CDR1 and CDR2 sequences are MGHRA and YSYEKL. For the CDR3, the DNA is TGCGCCAGCAGCCGGGGGGGGCTCTTTTCCTACGAGCAGTACTTC. It encodes CASSRGGLFSYEQYF.

This clone was seen more than once but under ten times. The chain joins TRBV6-1 to TRBJ2-7; the D call may be TRBD1 or TRBD2 (5 bases each). This CDR3 contains 11 residues. Deletions cut 10 bases from V and 7 bases from J, with 14 bases between. Germline V gene lookup returns CDR1 MNHNS and CDR2 SASEGT. CDR3 nucleotides: TGTGCCACAACCTCGTGGGGGGAGCAGTACTTC. It specifies CATTSWGEQYF.

The chain uses TRBV23-1 and TRBJ2-7, with 10 bases matching TRBD1. TRBV23-1 carries the ORF label, with uncertain function. After removal of 10 bases from V and 2 bases from J, the junction contained 5 bases not matched to a gene. The CDR3 length is 13 residues. The CDR3, as DNA: TGCGCCATCAACGGGACAGGGGCCTACGAGCAGTACTTC. This encodes CAINGTGAYEQYF.

The chain has TRBV9 and TRBJ2-1; 11 bases fit TRBD2. The CDR3 sequence is 18 residues long. With 0 bases clipped from V and 0 bases from J, the junction kept 5 bases outside the gene matches. Germline values: CDR1 SGDLS, CDR2 YYNGEE. For the CDR3, the DNA is TGTGCCAGCAGCGTAGCTAGCGGGAGGCCGAGCTCCTACAATGAGCAGTTCTTC. Translating gives CASSVASGRPSSYNEQFF.

DNA for the CDR3: TGTGCCAGCAGCATGACAGGACATCCCTCTGGAAACACCATATATTTT. This translates into CASSMTGHPSGNTIYF. V and J are TRBV7-2 and TRBJ1-3, with a tentative D call TRBD1 (6 bases). CDR3 length: 16 amino acids. V lost 5 bases to trimming and J lost 0 bases, with 14 bases between them. The V gene's germline CDR1 is SGHTA and CDR2 FQGNSA.

This chain joins TRBV18 and TRBJ2-2, with D hard to call. Germline CDR1 KGHSH, CDR2 LQKENI. CDR3 length: 16 residues. Between the trimmed V and J ends, which lost 0 bases and 2 bases, there was a span of 10 bases. This CDR3 is CASSPPNGYNTGELFF. CDR3 coding DNA: TGTGCCAGCTCACCACCGAATGGCTACAACACCGGGGAGCTGTTTTTT.

This chain connects TRBV6-5 to TRBJ1-2, with D perhaps matching TRBD1 (6 bases). Trimming took 6 bases from V and 7 from J, leaving 21 bases between them. The CDR3 runs to 15 residues. Germline CDR1 and CDR2: MNHEY and SVGAGI. The CDR3 sequence is CASSLAARQDSGYTF. Written as DNA, the CDR3 is TGTGCCAGCAGCTTAGCCGCCCGACAGGACAGTGGCTACACCTTC.

The chain links TRBV7-9 to TRBJ2-5; D remains unclear. V lost 4 bases and J lost 2, with 14 bases in between. Germline lookup yields CDR1 SEHNR and CDR2 FQNEAQ (reference sequence). This CDR3 region has 15 residues. The CDR3 nucleotides are TGTGCCAGCAGCTGGTTCGGCAGCCGGCAAGAGACCCAGTACTTC. Translation: CASSWFGSRQETQYF. The full variable domain, in which reference TRBV7-9 and TRBJ2-5 provide the parts outside the CDR3, is DTGVSQNPRHKITKRGQNVTFRCDPISEHNRLYWYRQTLGQGPEFLTYFQNEAQLEKSRLLSDRFSAERPKGSFSTLEIQRTEQGDSAMYLCASSWFGSRQETQYFGPGTRLLVL.

This sequence joins TRBV6-1 and TRBJ2-7; 10 nucleotides line up with TRBD2. Trimming removed 5 bases from V and 2 bases from J; junction bases left unmatched: 6. Germline CDR1 is MNHNS and CDR2 is SASEGT. This CDR3 has 15 residues. The CDR3 coding sequence is TGTGCCAGCAGTAAGCTAGCGGGAGAACCCTACGAGCAGTACTTC. The encoded protein is CASSKLAGEPYEQYF.

The chain carries TRBV23-1 and TRBJ2-1; D perhaps matches TRBD2 (7 bases). TRBV23-1 is placed among ORFs of uncertain function. Trimming removed 10 bases at V and 3 bases at J, with 16 bases between. This CDR3 is 14 amino acids long. In nucleotides, the CDR3 is TGCGCCAACTGTAGGGGGGGACTCTACAATGAGCAGTTCTTC. It codes for CANCRGGLYNEQFF.

The chain links TRBV7-3 to TRBJ2-3; TRBD2 aligns across 13 bases. This CDR3 contains 16 residues. Germline lookup yields CDR1 SGHTA and CDR2 FQGTGA. Germline trimming cut 4 bases from V and 2 bases from J; bases unmatched to any gene: 3. As DNA, the CDR3 is TGTGCCAGCAGCTCTGGACTAGCGGGAGTCACAGATACGCAGTATTTT. Translated, it gives CASSSGLAGVTDTQYF. Based on the CDR3 plus reference TRBV7-3 and TRBJ2-3, the full variable domain is GAGVSQTPSNKVTEKGKYVELRCDPISGHTALYWYRQSLGQGPEFLIYFQGTGAADDSGLPNDRFFAVRPEGSVSTLKIQRTERGDSAVYLCASSSGLAGVTDTQYFGPGTRLTVL.

The chain combines TRBV7-3 with TRBJ2-6; D remains unclear. The CDR3 totals 15 residues. CDR1 and CDR2 from the germline V gene are SGHTA and FQGTGA. Trimming stripped 0 bases from V and 2 bases from J, with 5 bases between. The CDR3 here is CASSLTSAGANVLTF. CDR3 sequence (DNA): TGTGCCAGCAGCTTAACCAGTGCTGGGGCCAACGTCCTGACTTTC.

The chain combines TRBV5-6 with TRBJ2-7, with 9 bases that match TRBD2. J was trimmed by 2 bases and V by 5 bases; bases with no gene match: 8. This CDR3 spans 15 amino acids. CDR1 and CDR2 from the germline V gene are SGHDT and YYEEEE. This chain's CDR3 is CASRWLAGTPYEQYF. CDR3 sequence (DNA): TGTGCCAGCAGGTGGCTAGCGGGAACTCCCTACGAGCAGTACTTC. Combining the CDR3 with reference TRBV5-6 and TRBJ2-7 gives the whole variable domain DAGVTQSPTHLIKTRGQQVTLRCSPKSGHDTVSWYQQALGQGPQFIFQYYEEEERQRGNFPDRFSGHQFPNYSSELNVNALLLGDSALYLCASRWLAGTPYEQYFGPGTRLTVT.